In this sample, the clone carrying this T cell receptor beta chain turned up a few times. Amplification used 60 Vbeta primers and 13 Jbeta primers. Method: immunoSEQ multiplex PCR; TCRdb's copy keeps in-frame clones and lacks some. The sample consists of some 110,000 clones, 8% to 10% of them appearing once. This sample is part of a study of cytomegalovirus exposure and HLA in healthy donors. The CDR3 covers 14 residues. Germline CDR1 and CDR2: SGHNT and YENEEA. V trimming: 4 bases; J trimming: 3 bases; junction bases outside the gene matches: 3. Sequenced: PBMCs. J is TRBJ2-3 and V is TRBV11-3, with 8 bases that match TRBD2. This TCR came from a man in his thirties or forties in good health and CMV-seronegative. The CDR3 DNA reads TGTGCCAGCAGCTCCGGGAGGGCAACAGATACGCAGTATTTT. This sequence encodes CASSSGRATDTQYF.